The 23 T cell receptor beta chains below come from one sample, sequenced in a study of blood T cells in healthy people across ages. Through a sample-barcoded 5' primer and a J-beta primer mix, a second PCR was run for roughly 6 to 12 cycles. TCRdb re-called the 5' RACE reads through MiXCR, storing one row per CDR3 protein. Among about 680,000 distinct CDR3 sequences listed, over 45% were seen once. Specimen: blood. Every receptor here comes from a woman aged 55-69 years in good health.

V usage is TRBV20-1 and J usage is TRBJ2-5; 9 bases line up with TRBD1. The V gene end was trimmed by 3 bases and the J gene end by 11 bases; junction bases not matched to a gene: 13. From germline, CDR1 is DFQATT and CDR2 SNEGSKA (reference sequence). This CDR3 has 14 residues. CDR3 sequence reads: CSARDRGGFNEQYF. The CDR3 bases are TGCAGTGCTAGGGACAGGGGCGGATTTAATGAGCAGTACTTC.

V usage is TRBV7-3 and J usage is TRBJ1-2; the D is unclear. Trimming cost V 5 bases and J 1 base, with 14 bases left between them. In germline, CDR1 is SGHTA, CDR2 FQGTGA. This CDR3 is built from 15 residues. The CDR3 nucleotides are TGTGCCAGCAGCCCCCGCTCTCCAGTTAACTATGGCTACACCTTC. Amino acids: CASSPRSPVNYGYTF.

The CDR3 bases are TGCAGTGCTAGAGATCCCGAAAGAAATGAGCAGTTCTTC. Amino acid sequence: CSARDPERNEQFF. The chain is built from TRBV20-1 and TRBJ2-1; D is unresolved. There are 13 residues in the CDR3. Germline-derived CDR1 and CDR2 are DFQATT and SNEGSKA (reference sequence). Trimming removed 0 bases at V and 7 bases at J, with 10 bases between.

The V call is TRBV7-3, the J call TRBJ2-3, with unresolved D. Germline CDR1 is SGHTA and CDR2 is FQGTGA. The CDR3 loop spans 14 amino acids. V was shortened by 3 bases and J by 3 bases, with 10 bases between the two germline ends. This chain's CDR3 is CASSFSKPTDTQYF. CDR3 in DNA: TGTGCCAGCAGCTTCTCTAAGCCTACAGATACGCAGTATTTT.

V usage is TRBV20-1 and J usage is TRBJ2-4; D is unresolved. Judging by the DNA end, TRBJ2-7 fits better; the J call may be wrong. Germline CDR1 and CDR2: DFQATT and SNEGSKA (reference sequence). This CDR3 contains 11 residues. The chain's CDR3 is CSARTQYEQYF. CDR3 in DNA: TGCAGTGCGAGGACCCAATACGAGCAGTACTTC.

This chain links TRBV2 with TRBJ2-1, with D tentatively TRBD2 (5 bases). The ends were cut back, 5 bases at V and 7 bases at J, with 12 bases in the middle. The CDR3 is made up of 13 amino acids. Germline V gene sequence: CDR1 SNHLY, CDR2 FYNNEI. CDR3 in DNA: TGTGCCAGCAGTATCTTTCGGGGAAATGAGCAGTTCTTC. Protein product: CASSIFRGNEQFF.

The J gene is TRBJ2-7, the V gene TRBV4-2; possible D gene TRBD2, 5 bases. Germline assignment: CDR1 LGHNA and CDR2 YNFKEQ. The CDR3 covers 13 residues. V lost 10 bases and J lost 2, with 15 bases in between. The chain's CDR3 is CATSRAETYEQYF. For the CDR3, the DNA is TGTGCCACCTCGCGGGCGGAGACCTACGAGCAGTACTTC.

The gene calls are TRBV25-1 and TRBJ1-5; TRBD1 might be the D (6 bases). The CDR3 consists of 13 residues. V was pared by 9 bases and J by 0 bases, with 9 bases between. Germline lookup yields CDR1 MGHDK and CDR2 SYGVNS. The CDR3 region has the DNA TGTGCCAGGAGGGGGGATAGCAATCAGCCCCAGCATTTT. It encodes CARRGDSNQPQHF.

The chain carries TRBV6-5 and TRBJ1-1, with TRBD1 as a possible D gene (5 bases). The germline V gene encodes CDR1 MNHEY and CDR2 SVGAGI. CDR3 size: 16 residues. Trimming stripped 2 bases from V and 1 base from J, with 14 bases between. The CDR3, as DNA: TGTGCCAGCAGTTACGAGGGGCTGCGGGGGAACACTGAAGCTTTCTTT. It translates to CASSYEGLRGNTEAFF.

This clonotype was observed at least ten times. V gene TRBV6-6 combines with J gene TRBJ2-1; 10 nucleotides agree with TRBD2. The CDR3 is 14 residues long. Per germline, CDR1 MNHNY and CDR2 SVGAGI (reference sequence). Trimming took 4 bases from V and 8 from J; bases not matched to a gene: 5. The CDR3 DNA follows: TGTGCCAGCAGTTCCGGACTAGCGGCTCATGAGCAGTTCTTC. This encodes CASSSGLAAHEQFF.

A few counts support this clonotype. The chain is built from TRBV2 and TRBJ2-1, with TRBD2 identical over 9 bases. The CDR3 has 14 amino acids. Germline CDR1 is SNHLY and CDR2 is FYNNEI. Losses at the gene ends were 9 bases for V and 6 bases for J; bases not matched to a gene: 9. The CDR3 loop is CARKSGGLANEQFF. The CDR3 coding sequence is TGTGCCAGAAAGAGTGGGGGACTAGCCAATGAGCAGTTCTTC.

This rearrangement joins TRBV10-3 to TRBJ1-4; 7 bases match TRBD1. V lost 0 bases and J lost 0; bases outside the gene matches: 13. The CDR3 loop spans 20 amino acids. Per the germline V gene, CDR1 is ENHRY and CDR2 is SYGVKD. The CDR3 region has the DNA TGTGCCATCAGTGAGTCCTTTATCGACAGGGTACGAGCAACTAATGAAAAACTGTTTTTT. This codes for CAISESFIDRVRATNEKLFF.

The genes are TRBV20-1 and TRBJ2-3; 10 positions agree with TRBD1. Germline assignment: CDR1 DFQATT and CDR2 SNEGSKA (reference sequence). The CDR3 extends over 15 amino acids. V shed 5 bases, J shed 0 bases, and the junction held 5 bases outside the gene matches. CDR3 sequence (DNA): TGCAGTGCTCCGACAGGGGGCAAAAGCACAGATACGCAGTATTTT. It yields the protein CSAPTGGKSTDTQYF.

The chain employs TRBV7-2 and TRBJ2-7, with TRBD2 as a possible D gene (5 bases). This CDR3 region has 15 residues. Trimming removed 5 bases from V and 0 bases from J, with 14 bases in between. CDR1 SGHTA and CDR2 FQGNSA come from the germline V gene. The CDR3 DNA follows: TGTGCCAGCAGCCGAGGGAGTAAGGGCTCCTACGAGCAGTACTTC. It translates to CASSRGSKGSYEQYF.

This chain uses TRBV15 with TRBJ2-5; D is possibly TRBD2 (5 bases). V was clipped by 1 base and J by 4 bases, with 7 bases between them. This CDR3 is built from 13 residues. Per germline, CDR1 LNHNV and CDR2 YYDKDF (reference sequence). The CDR3 DNA reads as TGTGCCACCAGCAGAGGGGAGACAGAGACCCAGTACTTC. Its translation: CATSRGETETQYF.

For the CDR3, the DNA is TGTGCCAGCACCAGAATTAGCACAGATACGCAGTATTTT. Its protein product is CASTRISTDTQYF. The chain uses TRBV12-3 or TRBV12-4 and TRBJ2-3; unclear D gene. V was pared by 7 bases and J by 0 bases, with 8 bases between. The CDR3 is 13 residues long.

The V and J genes are TRBV29-1 and TRBJ1-1; 9 bases match TRBD1. The CDR3 length is 16 residues. V was clipped by 1 base and J by 6 bases; unmatched bases: 12. Germline V gives CDR1 SQVTM, CDR2 ANQGSEA. The CDR3 nucleotides are TGCAGCGTTGAAGTCGCAAGGACAGGGGATCGTTCTGAAGCTTTCTTT. Protein sequence: CSVEVARTGDRSEAFF.

Only a few counts were recorded for this clonotype. The chain employs TRBV24-1 and TRBJ1-2; D might be TRBD1 (6 bases). This CDR3 region has 17 residues. V lost 3 bases and J lost 0, with 16 bases in between. Per germline, CDR1 KGHDR and CDR2 SFDVKD. CDR3 DNA: TGTGCCACCAGTGATGGCGGCAGGGGTTTTGCTAACTATGGCTACACCTTC. Protein: CATSDGGRGFANYGYTF.

There are a few counts of this clonotype. The chain recombines TRBV20-1 with TRBJ2-1; the match to TRBD2 covers 7 bases. The CDR3 consists of 13 residues. Germline CDR1 and CDR2: DFQATT and SNEGSKA (reference sequence). This CDR3 is CRTAGEGDNEQFF. The CDR3 DNA follows: TGCAGAACCGCGGGGGAAGGGGACAATGAGCAGTTCTTC.

The chain is built from TRBV6-1 and TRBJ1-1; 9 bases line up with TRBD1. The CDR3 runs 14 residues. Per germline, CDR1 MNHNS and CDR2 SASEGT. The J segment lost 6 bases and the V segment lost 8 bases, leaving 10 bases of the junction unmatched. CDR3 in DNA: TGTGCCAGCTTTACAGGGGGCTGGAGACCTGAAGCTTTCTTT. It translates to CASFTGGWRPEAFF.

V is TRBV20-1 and J is TRBJ1-4; possible D gene TRBD1, 6 bases. The V and J ends lost 6 bases and 7 bases respectively, with 15 bases between them. There are 13 residues in the CDR3. Germline V gene sequence: CDR1 DFQATT, CDR2 SNEGSKA (reference sequence). CDR3 sequence reads: CSAYTRGIEKLFF. CDR3 nucleotides: TGCAGTGCCTACACCAGGGGTATTGAAAAACTGTTTTTT.

This clonotype has only a few counts. The chain employs TRBV4-3 and TRBJ1-4; the D is unclear. CDR1 is LGHNA, CDR2 YSLEER, per germline. V was cut by 0 bases and J by 8 bases, with 7 bases left in between. The CDR3 contains 13 residues. The CDR3 DNA sequence: TGCGCCAGCAGCCAAGAGGCGGAGGAAAAACTGTTTTTT. Translated, it gives CASSQEAEEKLFF.

This clonotype was observed once. The J gene is TRBJ1-2, the V gene TRBV2; D perhaps matches TRBD1 (5 bases). CDR1 is SNHLY and CDR2 is FYNNEI in the germline V gene. The V and J ends lost 7 bases and 2 bases respectively, with 8 bases between them. The CDR3 runs to 12 residues. CDR3 coding DNA: TGTGCCAGCAAGACAGCCAACTATGGCTACACCTTC. Amino acid sequence: CASKTANYGYTF.